The next 22 T cell receptor beta chains were all read from a single sample in a study of blood T cell repertoires in COVID-19. Method: immunoSEQ multiplex PCR; TCRdb's copy keeps in-frame clones and lacks some. The sample consists of roughly 400,000 clones, around nine tenths of them appearing once. Material: PBMCs or T cells enriched from blood (not recorded which). The receptor set was obtained from a woman between 50 and 59 years old who had recovered from COVID-19.

J is TRBJ1-1 and V is TRBV21-1. TRBV21-1 is recorded as a pseudogene. The CDR3 consists of 13 residues. The CDR3 DNA reads TGTGCCAGCAGAATAGGGAGAGGGACTGAAGCTTTCTTT. This gives the protein CASRIGRGTEAFF.

CDR3 DNA sequence: TGTGCCAGCAGCAAGGGCGGGGTGAGCACAGATACGCAGTATTTT. Translating gives CASSKGGVSTDTQYF. V usage is TRBV9 and J usage is TRBJ2-3, with D tentatively TRBD2 (6 bases). The germline V gene has CDR1 SGDLS and CDR2 YYNGEE. V shed 4 bases and J shed 0 bases, with 12 bases lying between them. This CDR3 comprises 15 residues.

This clone showed up just once. This chain connects TRBV4-3 to TRBJ1-1; TRBD1 matches at 7 bases. This CDR3 is built from 15 residues. After removal of 0 bases from V and 3 bases from J, the junction contained 4 bases not matched to a gene. Germline V lookup: CDR1 LGHNA, CDR2 YSLEER. The DNA for the CDR3 is TGCGCCAGCAGCCAAGAGTTGACAGGGCACACTGAAGCTTTCTTT. It is translated as CASSQELTGHTEAFF.

The chain is built from TRBV5-1 and TRBJ1-1, with a weak D call TRBD1 (5 bases). This CDR3 is built from 15 residues. CDR1 and CDR2 (germline): SGHRS, YFSETQ. Trimming removed 5 bases at V and 4 bases at J, with 18 bases between. This CDR3 reads CASSPTREVGTEAFF. The CDR3 region has the DNA TGCGCCAGCAGTCCCACCAGGGAGGTGGGCACTGAAGCTTTCTTT. The complete variable domain, with remaining parts taken from reference TRBV5-1 and TRBJ1-1, reads KAGVTQTPRYLIKTRGQQVTLSCSPISGHRSVSWYQQTPGQGLQFLFEYFSETQRNKGNFPGRFSGRQFSNSRSEMNVSTLELGDSALYLCASSPTREVGTEAFFGQGTRLTVV.

This chain connects TRBV7-2 to TRBJ2-7, with 9 bases identical to TRBD1. The V segment lost 3 bases and the J segment 6 bases; nucleotides outside the gene matches: 9. Germline V gene data show CDR1 as SGHTA and CDR2 as FQGNSA. The CDR3 sequence is 15 residues long. The CDR3 loop is CASSLETGTGREQYF. Written as DNA, the CDR3 is TGTGCCAGCAGCTTGGAGACCGGGACAGGGCGCGAGCAGTACTTC.

The V gene is TRBV6-5, the J gene TRBJ1-4, with TRBD1 as a possible D gene (5 bases). From germline, CDR1 is MNHEY and CDR2 SVGAGI. Trimming shortened V by 10 bases and J by 7 bases, and 22 bases separated the two germline ends. CDR3 length equals 15 residues. DNA of the CDR3: TGTGCCACTGACCGGCTCCGGGCGGGGGGTGAAAAACTGTTTTTT. The encoded protein is CATDRLRAGGEKLFF.

The chain combines TRBV10-3 with TRBJ1-5; perhaps TRBD1 as D (5 bases). V lost 3 bases and J 3 bases, leaving 18 bases between the germline ends. Germline V gene data show CDR1 as ENHRY and CDR2 as SYGVKD. This CDR3 is 17 amino acids long. CDR3 region: CAISDPLGGGLNQPQHF. The CDR3 nucleotides read TGTGCCATCAGTGATCCCTTGGGTGGGGGACTCAATCAGCCCCAGCATTTT.

This chain links TRBV10-3 with TRBJ2-1, with a possible D match to TRBD2 (6 bases). The ends were cut back, 5 bases at V and 1 base at J, with 15 bases in the middle. Germline CDR1 ENHRY, CDR2 SYGVKD. The CDR3 extends over 16 amino acids. The CDR3 sequence: CAISPRARGSYNEQFF. The CDR3 DNA is TGTGCCATCAGTCCCAGGGCCCGGGGGTCCTACAATGAGCAGTTCTTC.

This clone was counted a few times. The V gene is TRBV9, the J gene TRBJ2-1, with D perhaps TRBD2 (7 bases). V shed 4 bases and J shed 7 bases, with 18 bases lying between them. The CDR3 sequence is 15 residues long. Germline V gene sequence: CDR1 SGDLS, CDR2 YYNGEE. CDR3 loop: CASSPRVGGANEQFF. CDR3 coding DNA: TGTGCCAGCAGCCCTCGGGTAGGGGGGGCAAATGAGCAGTTCTTC.

CDR3 loop: CASSWDINQPQHF. CDR3 in DNA: TGTGCCAGCAGCTGGGACATTAATCAGCCCCAGCATTTT. This rearrangement joins TRBV7-9 to TRBJ1-5; D possibly corresponds to TRBD1 (6 bases). This CDR3 has 13 residues. The germline gives CDR1 SEHNR, CDR2 FQNEAQ (reference sequence). The ends were cut back, 4 bases at V and 4 bases at J, with 8 bases in the middle.

The gene calls are TRBV6-2 or TRBV6-3 and TRBJ1-2, with D unclear. V was trimmed by 0 bases and J by 3 bases, leaving 11 bases between them. Germline CDR1 is MNHEY and CDR2 is SVGEGT. The CDR3 sequence is 15 residues long. CDR3 DNA: TGTGCCAGCAGTTACTCGGGAGGGCAAGACTATGGCTACACCTTC. Translating gives CASSYSGGQDYGYTF.

This clone has only one observation. The chain couples TRBV12-3 or TRBV12-4 to TRBJ1-1; no firm D call. Between the trimmed V and J ends, which lost 7 bases and 7 bases, there was a span of 16 bases. The CDR3 totals 13 residues. The CDR3 nucleotides read TGTGCCAGCACTCCCAATGGAGAACGTGAAGCTTTCTTT. Its translation is CASTPNGEREAFF.

The chain uses TRBV5-1 and TRBJ2-1; TRBD1 matches at 7 bases. Germline assignment: CDR1 SGHRS and CDR2 YFSETQ. Trimming at V came to 3 bases and at J to 2 bases, leaving 5 bases not matched to a gene. The CDR3 has 15 residues. CDR3 sequence reads: CASSWGTAPYNEQFF. CDR3 coding DNA: TGCGCCAGCAGCTGGGGGACAGCCCCCTACAATGAGCAGTTCTTC.

V usage is TRBV10-3 and J usage is TRBJ2-3, with TRBD2 identical over 14 bases. Per germline, CDR1 ENHRY and CDR2 SYGVKD. This CDR3 spans 16 amino acids. V was pared by 6 bases and J by 4 bases, with 6 bases of the junction left unmatched. The CDR3: CAISRGTSGGADTQYF. In nucleotides, the CDR3 is TGTGCCATCAGCCGAGGGACTAGCGGGGGTGCAGATACGCAGTATTTT.

The chain is built from TRBV27 and TRBJ2-5; 9 bases are shared with TRBD2. Germline CDR1 is MNHEY and CDR2 is SMNVEV (reference sequence). The ends lost 1 base at V and 3 bases at J; junction bases unmatched: 12. The CDR3 consists of 18 residues. The CDR3 DNA reads TGTGCCAGCAGTTTATTTGCGGGGGGGCCCCTCAATGAAGAGACCCAGTACTTC. This gives the protein CASSLFAGGPLNEETQYF.

The genes are TRBV6-5 and TRBJ1-5, with TRBD1 identical over 9 bases. The CDR3 has 14 residues. Germline V gives CDR1 MNHEY, CDR2 SVGAGI. With 8 bases clipped from V and 7 bases from J, the junction kept 9 bases outside the gene matches. This chain's CDR3 is CASGDREKRQPQHF. The CDR3 DNA reads as TGTGCCAGCGGGGACAGGGAGAAGCGGCAGCCCCAGCATTTT.

V usage is TRBV5-4 and J usage is TRBJ2-5; the D is unclear. The V end was cut by 0 bases, the J end by 0 bases, with 6 bases between. The CDR3 runs to 14 residues. The germline CDR1 and CDR2 sequences are SGHNT and YYREEE (reference sequence). CDR3 amino acids: CASSLGADQETQYF. Here the CDR3 DNA reads TGTGCCAGCAGCTTGGGTGCAGACCAAGAGACCCAGTACTTC.

This clone was observed a single time. This rearrangement joins TRBV15 to TRBJ1-1; 7 bases align to TRBD1. The CDR3 is 11 residues long. Per the germline V gene, CDR1 is LNHNV and CDR2 is YYDKDF (reference sequence). With V trimmed by 3 bases and J by 8 bases, 0 bases remained unmatched. CDR3 sequence: CATSRTGEAFF. Here the CDR3 DNA reads TGTGCCACCAGCAGGACAGGGGAAGCTTTCTTT.

The chain has TRBV15 and TRBJ1-2, with 8 positions matching TRBD1. The CDR3 extends over 14 amino acids. CDR1 and CDR2 (germline): LNHNV, YYDKDF (reference sequence). Trimming cost V 5 bases and J 5 bases; bases outside gene matches: 7. As DNA, the CDR3 is TGTGCCACCAGCCCAACAGGGGGTGGTTATGGCTACACCTTC. Amino acids: CATSPTGGGYGYTF.

The chain has TRBV21-1 and TRBJ1-3; the table's D call, TRBD1, has no DNA check behind it. TRBV21-1 is shown as a pseudogene. CDR3 length: 16 amino acids. The CDR3 is CASSKALMDRGNTIYF. In DNA, the CDR3 is TGTGCCAGCAGCAAAGCGCTTATGGACAGGGGAAACACCATATATTTT.

This rearrangement joins TRBV6-5 to TRBJ1-1; 8 bases are shared with TRBD1. Germline V gene data show CDR1 as MNHEY and CDR2 as SVGAGI. This CDR3 has 16 residues. Trimming cost V 2 bases and J 0 bases; bases outside gene matches: 5. This chain's CDR3 is CASSYRPGQVNTEAFF. In nucleotides, the CDR3 is TGTGCCAGCAGTTACCGGCCGGGACAGGTGAACACTGAAGCTTTCTTT.

V gene TRBV5-1 combines with J gene TRBJ1-4; D is possibly TRBD1 (6 bases). This CDR3 region has 17 residues. Germline V gene sequence: CDR1 SGHRS, CDR2 YFSETQ. Trimming stripped 1 base from V and 0 bases from J, with 13 bases between. The CDR3 nucleotides read TGCGCCAGCAGCTTGTGGGTACAGGGAGCAACTAATGAAAAACTGTTTTTT. The encoded protein is CASSLWVQGATNEKLFF.